Presented here are 26 T cell receptor beta chains from one specimen sequenced in a study of blood T cell repertoires in COVID-19. This table comes from immunoSEQ multiplex PCR, and its TCRdb copy is limited to in-frame clones, with some not included. The sample includes about 87,000 clones, roughly 86% seen only once; the top ten take approximately 7%. The sequenced material came from peripheral blood. Source of these receptors: a human donor with acute or convalescent COVID-19. The donor label of this sample is uncertain.

The chain has TRBV5-1 and TRBJ1-1; TRBD1 might be the D (5 bases). This CDR3 has 13 amino acids. Deletions cut 3 bases from V and 4 bases from J, with 10 bases between. Germline values: CDR1 SGHRS, CDR2 YFSETQ. Written as DNA, the CDR3 is TGCGCCAGCAGCTCGGGGGTTAGCACTGAAGCTTTCTTT. This translates into CASSSGVSTEAFF.

The chain uses TRBV12-3 or TRBV12-4 and TRBJ1-2, with D possibly TRBD1 on 5 matching bases. This CDR3 contains 13 residues. V was clipped by 8 bases and J by 6 bases, with 16 bases between them. The CDR3 DNA reads as TGTGCCAGCGGAACGCAGGGTGGCCATGGCTACACCTTC. Protein: CASGTQGGHGYTF.

The rearrangement links TRBV28 to TRBJ1-5; 10 bases fit TRBD1. The germline V gene encodes CDR1 MDHEN and CDR2 SYDVKM. J lost 5 bases, V lost 5 bases, and 6 bases had no gene match. The CDR3 totals 15 residues. The CDR3 loop reads CASSPRTGGDQPQHF. The CDR3, as DNA: TGTGCCAGCAGTCCTCGGACAGGGGGGGATCAGCCCCAGCATTTT.

V and J are TRBV10-1 and TRBJ1-2; TRBD1 is a possible D gene (5 bases). The V end lost 4 bases, the J end lost 5 bases, and 11 bases lay between the germline ends. From germline, CDR1 is WNHNN and CDR2 SYGVQD (reference sequence). CDR3 size: 13 residues. The CDR3 sequence: CASSAGPEYGYTF. CDR3 nucleotides: TGCGCCAGCAGTGCAGGGCCCGAGTATGGCTACACCTTC.

This clone was detected only a few times. The genes are TRBV5-1 and TRBJ1-5; TRBD1 matches 7 bases. CDR1 and CDR2 from the germline V gene are SGHRS and YFSETQ. The CDR3 loop spans 13 amino acids. Germline trimming cut 2 bases from V and 6 bases from J; bases unmatched to any gene: 2. Here the CDR3 DNA reads TGCGCCAGCAGCTTCCAGGGGGGTCAGCCCCAGCATTTT. Its protein product is CASSFQGGQPQHF.

The CDR3 here is CASSPRGTEAFF. CDR3 coding DNA: TGTGCCAGCAGCCCCAGGGGGACTGAAGCTTTCTTT. The chain employs TRBV12-3 or TRBV12-4 and TRBJ1-1; 7 bases match TRBD1. V shed 6 bases and J 5 bases; nucleotides not matched to a gene: 3. The CDR3 covers 12 residues.

J is TRBJ2-3 and V is TRBV9; 7 nucleotides align to TRBD2. CDR3 size: 13 residues. J gave up 6 bases and V 3 bases, and 4 bases lay outside the gene matches. Per germline, CDR1 SGDLS and CDR2 YYNGEE. The CDR3 DNA is TGTGCCAGCAGCGACCGGGGGGAGGATACGCAGTATTTT. Translation gives CASSDRGEDTQYF.

This chain joins TRBV5-5 and TRBJ2-7, with 9 bases aligning to TRBD1. CDR3 length: 14 residues. Trimming removed 4 bases from V and 4 bases from J; junction bases left unmatched: 6. Germline-derived CDR1 and CDR2 are SGHKS and YYEKEE (reference sequence). CDR3 in amino acids: CASSPGTGMYEQYF. CDR3 DNA sequence: TGTGCCAGCAGCCCAGGGACAGGGATGTACGAGCAGTACTTC.

This clone was recorded only once. The J gene is TRBJ2-3, the V gene TRBV9; TRBD2 matches at 7 bases. With 5 bases clipped from V and 1 base from J, the junction kept 4 bases outside the gene matches. Germline-derived CDR1 and CDR2 are SGDLS and YYNGEE. The CDR3 runs 14 residues. The CDR3 reads CASSLAGGTDTQYF. The CDR3 region has the DNA TGTGCCAGCAGTTTGGCGGGGGGCACAGATACGCAGTATTTT.

CDR3 amino acids: CASSSPMTGRFLDTEAFF. CDR3 DNA sequence: TGTGCCAGCAGTTCGCCGATGACAGGTCGCTTCTTAGACACTGAAGCTTTCTTT. V usage is TRBV6-7 and J usage is TRBJ1-1; D may be TRBD1 (6 bases). TRBV6-7 is an ORF, with its function uncertain. The CDR3 loop spans 18 amino acids. The germline V and J ends were trimmed by 4 bases and 3 bases, with 24 bases remaining between them.

V and J are TRBV20-1 and TRBJ1-1; D is ambiguous. This CDR3 has 12 residues. Germline values: CDR1 DFQATT, CDR2 SNEGSKA (reference sequence). The V end lost 3 bases, the J end lost 3 bases, and 8 bases lay between the germline ends. The CDR3 DNA is TGCAGTGCTAGTTCGGGTGACACTGAAGCTTTCTTT. It encodes CSASSGDTEAFF.

This chain connects TRBV20-1 to TRBJ2-7; 13 bases fit TRBD2. The V segment lost 3 bases and the J segment 6 bases; nucleotides outside the gene matches: 8. The CDR3 spans 15 residues. From germline, CDR1 is DFQATT and CDR2 SNEGSKA (reference sequence). The CDR3 nucleotides are TGCAGTGCTAGTGGGCAGGGGACTAGCGGGGCCGAGCAGTACTTC. Its translation is CSASGQGTSGAEQYF.

This chain links TRBV28 with TRBJ2-1; TRBD2 might be the D (6 bases). The CDR3 consists of 14 residues. Germline V CDR1 and CDR2: MDHEN, SYDVKM. Trimming took off 8 bases at V and 0 bases at J, with 11 bases between the two ends. The CDR3 region is CASSGLFSYNEQFF. The CDR3 region has the DNA TGTGCCAGCTCAGGACTATTCTCCTACAATGAGCAGTTCTTC.

The chain has TRBV12-5 and TRBJ1-3; D gene ambiguous. With 6 bases removed from V and 0 bases from J, the gap between germline ends came to 27 bases. From germline, CDR1 is LGHNT and CDR2 FRNRAP. This CDR3 region has 20 residues. The CDR3 bases are TGTGCTAGTGGGAATGGGGAGACATTCATGAAGGAGAGCTCTGGAAACACCATATATTTT. As protein: CASGNGETFMKESSGNTIYF.

This chain joins TRBV5-1 and TRBJ1-1, with 7 positions matching TRBD1. The CDR3 runs to 14 residues. CDR1 and CDR2 (germline): SGHRS, YFSETQ. V lost 1 base, J lost 3 bases, and 3 bases stayed unmatched. The CDR3 region is CASSLTGEYTEAFF. CDR3 DNA: TGCGCCAGCAGCTTGACAGGGGAGTACACTGAAGCTTTCTTT.

This clone turned up a few times. The chain combines TRBV4-1 with TRBJ1-6, with D possibly matching TRBD1 (5 bases). Germline CDR1 MGHRA, CDR2 YSYEKL. CDR3 length: 14 residues. Between the trimmed V and J ends, which lost 10 bases and 5 bases, there was a span of 15 bases. The CDR3 region has the DNA TGCGCCACCACCCGGGGGGTGGATAATTCACCCCTCCACTTT. This gives the protein CATTRGVDNSPLHF.

The DNA of the CDR3 is TGCGCCAGCAGCCCCCCGGGACAGGGGCGCGAGCAGTACTTC. Protein: CASSPPGQGREQYF. The chain uses TRBV5-1 and TRBJ2-7; 10 bases match TRBD1. The CDR3 totals 14 residues. Germline lookup yields CDR1 SGHRS and CDR2 YFSETQ. Trimming took 4 bases from V and 6 from J; bases not matched to a gene: 7. The full variable domain, its missing parts supplied by reference TRBV5-1 and TRBJ2-7, is KAGVTQTPRYLIKTRGQQVTLSCSPISGHRSVSWYQQTPGQGLQFLFEYFSETQRNKGNFPGRFSGRQFSNSRSEMNVSTLELGDSALYLCASSPPGQGREQYFGPGTRLTVT.

The rearrangement uses TRBV19 and TRBJ2-1; 9 nucleotides match TRBD2. Germline V gives CDR1 LNHDA, CDR2 SQIVND (reference sequence). J gave up 3 bases and V 6 bases, and 9 bases lay outside the gene matches. The CDR3 spans 16 residues. DNA of the CDR3: TGTGCCAGTAGCTGGGGTTCGCGGGGGGGCTACAATGAGCAGTTCTTC. Protein sequence: CASSWGSRGGYNEQFF.

The chain joins TRBV5-6 to TRBJ1-1, with 8 bases fitting TRBD1. J gave up 5 bases and V 5 bases, and 8 bases lay outside the gene matches. Per germline, CDR1 SGHDT and CDR2 YYEEEE. This CDR3 is 14 amino acids long. The chain's CDR3 is CASRVQGAWTEAFF. The CDR3 nucleotides read TGTGCCAGCAGGGTCCAGGGGGCTTGGACTGAAGCTTTCTTT.

The CDR3 loop is CASPPQTRVSSYEQYF. The DNA of the CDR3 is TGTGCCAGCCCCCCCCAAACGAGGGTCAGCTCCTACGAGCAGTACTTC. The rearrangement joins TRBV3-1 (or the pseudogene TRBV3-2) to TRBJ2-7; the D gene is possibly TRBD2 (5 bases). The CDR3 contains 16 residues. V was shortened by 8 bases and J by 0 bases, with 20 bases between the two germline ends. CDR1 LGHDT and CDR2 YNNKEL come from the germline V gene (reference sequence).

The chain recombines TRBV14 with TRBJ2-1; D possibly corresponds to TRBD2 (5 bases). The CDR3 has 14 amino acids. Germline values: CDR1 SGHDN, CDR2 FVKESK. The V end was cut by 6 bases, the J end by 6 bases, with 15 bases between. CDR3 sequence: CASRRSGAGNEQFF. The CDR3, as DNA: TGTGCCAGCAGAAGGAGCGGCGCGGGCAATGAGCAGTTCTTC. Full variable domain (outside the CDR3, taken from reference TRBV14 and TRBJ2-1): EAGVTQFPSHSVIEKGQTVTLRCDPISGHDNLYWYRRVMGKEIKFLLHFVKESKQDESGMPNNRFLAERTGGTYSTLKVQPAELEDSGVYFCASRRSGAGNEQFFGPGTRLTVL.

The chain couples TRBV10-3 to TRBJ1-5, with D possibly TRBD1 on 5 matching bases. The length of the CDR3 is 15 residues. Trimming pared 6 bases from V and 1 base from J, leaving 13 bases between. Germline CDR1 and CDR2: ENHRY and SYGVKD. CDR3 loop: CAIRGQGGSNQPQHF. CDR3 coding DNA: TGTGCCATCAGGGGTCAGGGAGGAAGCAATCAGCCCCAGCATTTT.

The chain links TRBV5-1 to TRBJ2-7, with D unclear. There are 13 residues in the CDR3. V lost 3 bases to trimming and J lost 0 bases, with 7 bases between them. Germline loops: CDR1 SGHRS, CDR2 YFSETQ. CDR3 region: CASSSSSSYEQYF. Here the CDR3 DNA reads TGCGCCAGCAGCTCCTCGAGCTCCTACGAGCAGTACTTC.

The chain recombines TRBV4-1 with TRBJ1-4; D is uncertain. This CDR3 region has 14 residues. Germline CDR1 reads MGHRA; CDR2 reads YSYEKL. Trimming removed 3 bases at V and 8 bases at J, with 13 bases between. The CDR3 is CASSHLDGREKLFF. The CDR3 DNA reads as TGCGCCAGCAGCCATCTGGATGGCAGGGAAAAACTGTTTTTT.

The gene calls are TRBV14 and TRBJ2-5; no firm D call. Germline values: CDR1 SGHDN, CDR2 FVKESK. This CDR3 is 13 amino acids long. V was cut by 1 base and J by 4 bases, with 7 bases left in between. CDR3 amino acids: CASSQALLETQYF. The CDR3 DNA reads as TGTGCCAGCAGCCAAGCACTCCTAGAGACCCAGTACTTC.

V usage is TRBV7-9 and J usage is TRBJ2-3, with a tentative D call TRBD2 (6 bases). Looked up from germline, CDR1 is SEHNR and CDR2 is FQNEAQ (reference sequence). V gave up 2 bases and J gave up 6 bases, with 18 bases separating them. The CDR3 extends over 16 amino acids. The CDR3 here is CASSLPPGGRPDTQYF. The CDR3 DNA reads as TGTGCCAGCAGCTTACCCCCCGGGGGACGACCGGATACGCAGTATTTT.